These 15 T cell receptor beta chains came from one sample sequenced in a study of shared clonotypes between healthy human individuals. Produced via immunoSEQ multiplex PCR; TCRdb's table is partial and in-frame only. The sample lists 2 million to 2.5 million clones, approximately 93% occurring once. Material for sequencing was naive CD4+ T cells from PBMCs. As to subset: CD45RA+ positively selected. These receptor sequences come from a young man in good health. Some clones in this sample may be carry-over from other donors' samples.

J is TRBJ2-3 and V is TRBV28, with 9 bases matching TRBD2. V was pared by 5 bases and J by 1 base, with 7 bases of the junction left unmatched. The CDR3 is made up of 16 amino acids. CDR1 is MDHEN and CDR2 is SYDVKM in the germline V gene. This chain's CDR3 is CASSNSGSSGTDTQYF. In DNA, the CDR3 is TGTGCCAGCAGTAATAGCGGGAGTTCGGGCACAGATACGCAGTATTTT.

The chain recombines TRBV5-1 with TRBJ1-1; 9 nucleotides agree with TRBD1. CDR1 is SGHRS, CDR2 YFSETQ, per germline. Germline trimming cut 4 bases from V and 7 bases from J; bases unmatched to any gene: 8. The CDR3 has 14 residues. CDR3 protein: CASSPDRGSNEAFF. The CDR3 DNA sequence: TGCGCCAGCAGCCCGGACAGGGGTTCAAATGAAGCTTTCTTT. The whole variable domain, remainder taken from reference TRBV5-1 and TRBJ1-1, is KAGVTQTPRYLIKTRGQQVTLSCSPISGHRSVSWYQQTPGQGLQFLFEYFSETQRNKGNFPGRFSGRQFSNSRSEMNVSTLELGDSALYLCASSPDRGSNEAFFGQGTRLTVV.

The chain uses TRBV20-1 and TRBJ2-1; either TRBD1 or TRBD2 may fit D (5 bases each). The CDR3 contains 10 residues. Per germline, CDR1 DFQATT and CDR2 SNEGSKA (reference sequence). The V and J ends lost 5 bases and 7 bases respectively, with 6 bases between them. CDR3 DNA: TGCAGTGCTGAGGGGAATGAGCAGTTCTTC. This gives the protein CSAEGNEQFF.

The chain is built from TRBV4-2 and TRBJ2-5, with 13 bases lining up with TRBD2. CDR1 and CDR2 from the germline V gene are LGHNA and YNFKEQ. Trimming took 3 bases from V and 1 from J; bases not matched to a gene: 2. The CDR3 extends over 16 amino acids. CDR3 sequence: CASSQGTSGIQETQYF. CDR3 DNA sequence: TGTGCCAGCAGCCAGGGGACTAGCGGGATCCAAGAGACCCAGTACTTC.

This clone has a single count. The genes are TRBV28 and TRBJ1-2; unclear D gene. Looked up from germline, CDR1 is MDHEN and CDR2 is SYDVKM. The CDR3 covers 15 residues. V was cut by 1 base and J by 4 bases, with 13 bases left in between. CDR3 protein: CASSLSYREGYGYTF. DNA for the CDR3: TGTGCCAGCAGTTTATCGTACCGTGAGGGCTATGGCTACACCTTC.

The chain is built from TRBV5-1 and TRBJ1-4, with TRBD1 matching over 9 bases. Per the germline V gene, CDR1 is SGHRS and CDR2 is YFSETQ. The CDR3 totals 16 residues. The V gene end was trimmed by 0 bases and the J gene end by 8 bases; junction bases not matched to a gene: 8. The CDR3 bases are TGCGCCAGCAGCTTGGCCCCCGGACAGGGGTTCGAAAAACTGTTTTTT. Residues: CASSLAPGQGFEKLFF.

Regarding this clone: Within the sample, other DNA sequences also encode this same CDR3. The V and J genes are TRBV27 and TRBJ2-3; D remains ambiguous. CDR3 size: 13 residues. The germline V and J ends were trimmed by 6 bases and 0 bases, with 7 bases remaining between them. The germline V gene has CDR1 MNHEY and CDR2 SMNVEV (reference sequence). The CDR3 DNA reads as TGTGCCAGCAGCCCATTAAGCACAGATACGCAGTATTTT. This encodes CASSPLSTDTQYF.

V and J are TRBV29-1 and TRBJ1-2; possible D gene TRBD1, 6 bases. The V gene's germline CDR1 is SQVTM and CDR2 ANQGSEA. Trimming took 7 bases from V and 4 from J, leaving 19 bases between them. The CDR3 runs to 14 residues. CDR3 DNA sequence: TGCAGCGCGGACAGTGCAGACGAACGCTATGGCTACACCTTC. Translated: CSADSADERYGYTF.

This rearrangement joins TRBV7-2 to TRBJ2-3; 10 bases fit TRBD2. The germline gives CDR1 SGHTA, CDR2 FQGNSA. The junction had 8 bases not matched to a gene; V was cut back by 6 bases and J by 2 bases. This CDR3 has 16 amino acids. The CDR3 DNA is TGTGCCAGCAGGTCTCCGGGACTAGCGAACACAGATACGCAGTATTTT. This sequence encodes CASRSPGLANTDTQYF.

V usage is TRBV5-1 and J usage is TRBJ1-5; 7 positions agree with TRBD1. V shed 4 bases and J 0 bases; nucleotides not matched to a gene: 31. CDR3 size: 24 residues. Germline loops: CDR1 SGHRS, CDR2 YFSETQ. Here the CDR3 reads CASSQNPGTAHASSKRYSNQPQHF. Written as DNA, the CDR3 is TGCGCCAGCAGCCAAAACCCCGGGACAGCCCACGCAAGTAGTAAAAGATATAGCAATCAGCCCCAGCATTTT.

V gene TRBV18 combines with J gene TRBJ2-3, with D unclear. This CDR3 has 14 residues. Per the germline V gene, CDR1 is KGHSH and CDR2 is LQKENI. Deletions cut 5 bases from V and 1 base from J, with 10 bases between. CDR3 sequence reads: CASSTNTGTDTQYF. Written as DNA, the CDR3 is TGTGCCAGCTCAACCAACACGGGCACAGATACGCAGTATTTT.

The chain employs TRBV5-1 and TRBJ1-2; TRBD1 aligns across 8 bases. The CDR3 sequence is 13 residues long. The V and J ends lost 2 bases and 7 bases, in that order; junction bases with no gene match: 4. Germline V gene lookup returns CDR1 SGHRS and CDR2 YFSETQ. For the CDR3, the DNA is TGCGCCAGCAGCTTCGGACAGGGTTTTGGCTACACCTTC. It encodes CASSFGQGFGYTF.

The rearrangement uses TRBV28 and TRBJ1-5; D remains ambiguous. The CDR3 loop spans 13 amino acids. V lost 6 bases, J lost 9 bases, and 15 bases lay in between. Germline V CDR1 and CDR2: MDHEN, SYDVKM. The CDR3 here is CASSPDTKRPQHF. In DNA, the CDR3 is TGTGCCAGCAGCCCCGATACGAAAAGGCCCCAGCATTTT. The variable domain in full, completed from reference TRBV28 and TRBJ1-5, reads DVKVTQSSRYLVKRTGEKVFLECVQDMDHENMFWYRQDPGLGLRLIYFSYDVKMKEKGDIPEGYSVSREKKERFSLILESASTNQTSMYLCASSPDTKRPQHFGDGTRLSIL.

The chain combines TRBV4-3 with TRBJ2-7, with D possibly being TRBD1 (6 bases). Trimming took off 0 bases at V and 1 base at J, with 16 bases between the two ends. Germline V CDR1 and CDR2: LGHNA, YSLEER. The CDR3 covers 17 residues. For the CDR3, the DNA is TGCGCCAGCAGCCAAGATCTAAGAACAGGGTCTTCCTACGAGCAGTACTTC. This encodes CASSQDLRTGSSYEQYF.

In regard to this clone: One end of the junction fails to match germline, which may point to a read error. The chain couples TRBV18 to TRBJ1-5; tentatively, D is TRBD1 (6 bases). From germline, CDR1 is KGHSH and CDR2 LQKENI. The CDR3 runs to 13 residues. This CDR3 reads CASSPGASQAQHF. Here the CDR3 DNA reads TGTGCCAGCTCACCGGGGGCAAGTCAGGCCCAGCATTTT.